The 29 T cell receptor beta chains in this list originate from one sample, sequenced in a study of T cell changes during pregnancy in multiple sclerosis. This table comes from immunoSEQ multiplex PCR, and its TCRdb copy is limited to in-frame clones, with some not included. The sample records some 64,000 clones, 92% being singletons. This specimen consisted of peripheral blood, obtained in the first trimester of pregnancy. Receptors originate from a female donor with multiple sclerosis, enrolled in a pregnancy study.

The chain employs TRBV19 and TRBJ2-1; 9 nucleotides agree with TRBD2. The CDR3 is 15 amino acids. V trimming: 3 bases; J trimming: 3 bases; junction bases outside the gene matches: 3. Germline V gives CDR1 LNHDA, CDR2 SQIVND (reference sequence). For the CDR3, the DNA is TGTGCCAGTAGTATGACTAGCGGAGTCTACAATGAGCAGTTCTTC. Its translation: CASSMTSGVYNEQFF.

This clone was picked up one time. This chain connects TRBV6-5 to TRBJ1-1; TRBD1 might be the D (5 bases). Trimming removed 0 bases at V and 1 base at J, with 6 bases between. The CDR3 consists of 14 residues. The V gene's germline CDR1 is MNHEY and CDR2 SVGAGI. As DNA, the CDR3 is TGTGCCAGCAGTTACTCGGGGGGGAACACTGAAGCTTTCTTT. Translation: CASSYSGGNTEAFF.

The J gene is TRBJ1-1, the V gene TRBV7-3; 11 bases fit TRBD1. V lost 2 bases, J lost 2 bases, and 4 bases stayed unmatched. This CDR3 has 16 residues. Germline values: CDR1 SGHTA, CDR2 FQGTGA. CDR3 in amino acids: CASSLEWTGGNTEAFF. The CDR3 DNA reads TGTGCCAGCAGCTTAGAATGGACAGGGGGCAACACTGAAGCTTTCTTT. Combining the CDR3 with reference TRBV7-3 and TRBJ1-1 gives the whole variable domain GAGVSQTPSNKVTEKGKYVELRCDPISGHTALYWYRQSLGQGPEFLIYFQGTGAADDSGLPNDRFFAVRPEGSVSTLKIQRTERGDSAVYLCASSLEWTGGNTEAFFGQGTRLTVV.

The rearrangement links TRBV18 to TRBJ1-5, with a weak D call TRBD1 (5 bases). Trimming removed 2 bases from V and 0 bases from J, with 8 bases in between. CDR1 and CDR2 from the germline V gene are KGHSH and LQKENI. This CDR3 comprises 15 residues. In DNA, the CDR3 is TGTGCCAGCTCACCAGGGGGGAATAGCAATCAGCCCCAGCATTTT. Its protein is CASSPGGNSNQPQHF.

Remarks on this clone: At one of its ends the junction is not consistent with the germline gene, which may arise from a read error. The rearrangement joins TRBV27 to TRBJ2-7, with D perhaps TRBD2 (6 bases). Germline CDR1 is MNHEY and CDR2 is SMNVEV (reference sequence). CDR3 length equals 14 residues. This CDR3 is CASRLTSLSNEQYF. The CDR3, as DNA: TGTGCCAGCAGACTTACTAGCCTCTCCAACGAGCAGTACTTC.

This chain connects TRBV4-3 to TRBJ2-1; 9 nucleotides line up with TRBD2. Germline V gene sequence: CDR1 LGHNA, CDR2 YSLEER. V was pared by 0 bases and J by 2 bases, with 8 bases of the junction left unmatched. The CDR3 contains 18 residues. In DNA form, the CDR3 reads TGCGCCAGCAGCCAAGATGGGGCGGGAGGGGTCACCTACAATGAGCAGTTCTTC. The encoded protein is CASSQDGAGGVTYNEQFF.

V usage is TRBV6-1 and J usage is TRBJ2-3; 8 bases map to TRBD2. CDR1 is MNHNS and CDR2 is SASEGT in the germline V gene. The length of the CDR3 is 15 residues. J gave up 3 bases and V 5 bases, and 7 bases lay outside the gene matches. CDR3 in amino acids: CASSSATSVTDTQYF. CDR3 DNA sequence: TGTGCCAGCAGTTCTGCGACTAGCGTTACAGATACGCAGTATTTT.

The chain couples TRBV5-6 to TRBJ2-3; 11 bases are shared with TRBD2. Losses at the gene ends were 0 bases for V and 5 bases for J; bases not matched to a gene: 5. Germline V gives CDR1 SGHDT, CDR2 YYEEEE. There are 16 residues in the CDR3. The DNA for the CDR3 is TGTGCCAGCAGCTTGGCTAGCGGGAGGAGTATAGATACGCAGTATTTT. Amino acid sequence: CASSLASGRSIDTQYF.

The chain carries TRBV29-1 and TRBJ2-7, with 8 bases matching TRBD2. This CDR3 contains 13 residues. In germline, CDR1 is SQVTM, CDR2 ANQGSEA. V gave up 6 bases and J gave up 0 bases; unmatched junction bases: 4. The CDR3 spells CSVVLADSYEQYF. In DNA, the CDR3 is TGCAGCGTCGTACTAGCGGACTCCTACGAGCAGTACTTC.

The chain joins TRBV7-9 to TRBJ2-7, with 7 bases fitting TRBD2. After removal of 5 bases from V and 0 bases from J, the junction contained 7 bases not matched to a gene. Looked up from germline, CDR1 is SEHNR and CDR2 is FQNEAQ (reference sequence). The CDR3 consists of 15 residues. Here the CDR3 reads CASSDWTRGSYEQYF. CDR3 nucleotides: TGTGCCAGCAGCGACTGGACTAGGGGCTCCTACGAGCAGTACTTC.

CDR3 loop: CASSPLSSTVTNLSAKNIQYF. CDR3 coding DNA: TGTGCCAGCAGTCCCCTCTCCTCGACAGTTACTAATCTTAGCGCCAAAAACATTCAGTACTTC. The genes are TRBV28 and TRBJ2-4; a possible D gene is TRBD1 (5 bases). In germline, CDR1 is MDHEN, CDR2 SYDVKM. Trimming pared 5 bases from V and 1 base from J, leaving 30 bases between. CDR3 length: 21 amino acids. Supplemented by reference TRBV28 and TRBJ2-4, the full variable domain reads DVKVTQSSRYLVKRTGEKVFLECVQDMDHENMFWYRQDPGLGLRLIYFSYDVKMKEKGDIPEGYSVSREKKERFSLILESASTNQTSMYLCASSPLSSTVTNLSAKNIQYFGAGTRLSVL.

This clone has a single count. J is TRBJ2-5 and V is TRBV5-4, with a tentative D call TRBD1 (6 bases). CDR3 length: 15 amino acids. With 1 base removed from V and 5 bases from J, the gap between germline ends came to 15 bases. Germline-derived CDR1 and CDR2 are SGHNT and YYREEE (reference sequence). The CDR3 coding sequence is TGTGCCAGCAGCTTGCACCCCAGGGGAAGCGAGACCCAGTACTTC. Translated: CASSLHPRGSETQYF. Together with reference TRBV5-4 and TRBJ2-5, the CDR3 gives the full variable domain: ETGVTQSPTHLIKTRGQQVTLRCSSQSGHNTVSWYQQALGQGPQFIFQYYREEENGRGNFPPRFSGLQFPNYSSELNVNALELDDSALYLCASSLHPRGSETQYFGPGTRLLVL.

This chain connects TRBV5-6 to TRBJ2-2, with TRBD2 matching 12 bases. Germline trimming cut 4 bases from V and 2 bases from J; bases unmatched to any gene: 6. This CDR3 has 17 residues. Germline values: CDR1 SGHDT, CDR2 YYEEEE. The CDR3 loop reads CASSLRTSGINTGELFF. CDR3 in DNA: TGTGCCAGCAGCCTCCGGACTAGCGGGATAAACACCGGGGAGCTGTTTTTT.

The CDR3 sequence is CASSLMGTGGNYGYTF. The CDR3 region has the DNA TGTGCCAGCAGCCTCATGGGGACAGGGGGCAACTATGGCTACACCTTC. The chain links TRBV7-8 to TRBJ1-2, with 12 bases identical to TRBD1. CDR3 length: 16 residues. The germline gives CDR1 SGHVS, CDR2 FQNEAQ. After removal of 5 bases from V and 2 bases from J, the junction contained 6 bases not matched to a gene.

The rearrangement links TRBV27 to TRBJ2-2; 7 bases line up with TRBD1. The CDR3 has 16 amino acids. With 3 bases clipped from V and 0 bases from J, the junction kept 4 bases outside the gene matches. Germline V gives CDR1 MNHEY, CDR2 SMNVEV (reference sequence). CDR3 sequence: CASSFLRGTNTGELFF. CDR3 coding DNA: TGTGCCAGCAGTTTTCTCAGGGGGACGAACACCGGGGAGCTGTTTTTT.

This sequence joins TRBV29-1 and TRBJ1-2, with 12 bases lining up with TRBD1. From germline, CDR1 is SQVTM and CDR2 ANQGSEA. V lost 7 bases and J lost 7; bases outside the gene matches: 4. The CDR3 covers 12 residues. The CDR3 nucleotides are TGCAGCGCGGGACAGGGGGCGCCTGGCTACACCTTC. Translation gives CSAGQGAPGYTF.

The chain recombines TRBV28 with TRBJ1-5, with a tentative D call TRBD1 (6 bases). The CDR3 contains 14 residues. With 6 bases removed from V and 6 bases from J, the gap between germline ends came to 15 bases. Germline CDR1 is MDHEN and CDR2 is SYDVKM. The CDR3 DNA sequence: TGTGCCAGCAGGAAGACAGGTGGTGGTCAGCCCCAGCATTTT. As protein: CASRKTGGGQPQHF.

Here the CDR3 reads CASSQDYSSITTEQYF. CDR3 sequence (DNA): TGCGCCAGCAGCCAAGATTATAGCTCGATCACTACCGAGCAGTACTTC. The chain links TRBV4-3 to TRBJ2-7; D remains unclear. The germline V gene has CDR1 LGHNA and CDR2 YSLEER. V was cut by 0 bases and J by 6 bases, with 18 bases left in between. This CDR3 spans 16 amino acids.

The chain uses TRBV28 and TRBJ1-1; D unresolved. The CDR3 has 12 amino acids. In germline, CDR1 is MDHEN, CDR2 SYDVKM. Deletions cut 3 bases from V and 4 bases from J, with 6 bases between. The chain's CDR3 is CASSFLPTEAFF. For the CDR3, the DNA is TGTGCCAGCAGTTTTCTACCCACTGAAGCTTTCTTT.

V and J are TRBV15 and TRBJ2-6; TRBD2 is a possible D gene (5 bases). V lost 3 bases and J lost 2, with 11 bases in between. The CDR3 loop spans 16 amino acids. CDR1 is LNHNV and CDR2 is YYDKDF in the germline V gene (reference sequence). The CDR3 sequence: CATSRDRGTGANVLTF. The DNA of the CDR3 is TGTGCCACCAGCAGGGACCGGGGAACTGGGGCCAACGTCCTGACTTTC.

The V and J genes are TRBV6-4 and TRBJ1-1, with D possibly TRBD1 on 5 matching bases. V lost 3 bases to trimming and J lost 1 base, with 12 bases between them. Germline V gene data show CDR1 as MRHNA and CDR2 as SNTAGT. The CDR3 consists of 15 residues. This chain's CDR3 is CASSEGGGGNTEAFF. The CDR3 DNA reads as TGTGCCAGCAGTGAAGGCGGGGGAGGGAACACTGAAGCTTTCTTT.

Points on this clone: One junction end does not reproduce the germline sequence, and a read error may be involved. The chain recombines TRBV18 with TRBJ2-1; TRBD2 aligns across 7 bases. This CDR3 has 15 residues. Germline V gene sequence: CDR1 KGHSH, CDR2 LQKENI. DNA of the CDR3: TGTGCCAGCTCGCTCAGCGGGATTGATACTAATGCGCAGTTCTTC. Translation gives CASSLSGIDTNAQFF.

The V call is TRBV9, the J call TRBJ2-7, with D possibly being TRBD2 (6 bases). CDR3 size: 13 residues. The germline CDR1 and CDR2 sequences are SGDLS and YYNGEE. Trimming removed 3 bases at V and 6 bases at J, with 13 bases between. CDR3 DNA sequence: TGTGCCAGCAGCGCCGGAGGGGCGAGCGAGCAGTACTTC. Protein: CASSAGGASEQYF.

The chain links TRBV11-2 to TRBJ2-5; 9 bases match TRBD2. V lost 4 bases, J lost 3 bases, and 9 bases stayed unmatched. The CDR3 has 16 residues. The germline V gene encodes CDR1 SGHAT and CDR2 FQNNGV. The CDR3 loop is CASSWGSREGKETQYF. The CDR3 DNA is TGTGCCAGCAGCTGGGGGTCGCGGGAGGGAAAAGAGACCCAGTACTTC.

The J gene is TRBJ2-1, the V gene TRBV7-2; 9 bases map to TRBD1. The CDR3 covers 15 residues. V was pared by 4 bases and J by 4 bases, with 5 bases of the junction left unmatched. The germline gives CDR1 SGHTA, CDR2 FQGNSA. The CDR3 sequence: CASSYDRGGYNEQFF. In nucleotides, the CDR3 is TGTGCCAGCAGCTACGACAGGGGGGGATACAATGAGCAGTTCTTC.

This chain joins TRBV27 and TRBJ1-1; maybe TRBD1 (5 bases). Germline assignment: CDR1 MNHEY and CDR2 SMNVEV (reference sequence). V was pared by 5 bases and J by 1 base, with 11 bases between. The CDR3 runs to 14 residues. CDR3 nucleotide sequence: TGTGCCAGCAGTGTGGGGCCCTGGAACACTGAAGCTTTCTTT. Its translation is CASSVGPWNTEAFF.

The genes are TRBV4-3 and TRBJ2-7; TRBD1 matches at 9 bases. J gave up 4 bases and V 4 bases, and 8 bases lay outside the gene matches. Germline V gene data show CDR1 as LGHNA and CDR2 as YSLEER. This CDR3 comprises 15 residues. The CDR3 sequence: CASSLLQGASYEQYF. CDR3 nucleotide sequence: TGCGCCAGCAGCCTTTTACAGGGGGCATCGTACGAGCAGTACTTC.

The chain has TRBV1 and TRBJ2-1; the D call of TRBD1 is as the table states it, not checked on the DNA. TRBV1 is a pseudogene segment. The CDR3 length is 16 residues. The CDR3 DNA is TGCACCAGCAGCCAAGACTTGGGACAGACAGGACATGAGCAGTTCTTC. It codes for CTSSQDLGQTGHEQFF.

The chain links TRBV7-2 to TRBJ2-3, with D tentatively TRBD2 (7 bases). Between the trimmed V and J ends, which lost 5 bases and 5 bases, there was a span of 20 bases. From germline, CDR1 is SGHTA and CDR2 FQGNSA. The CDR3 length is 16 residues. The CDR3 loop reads CASSPPGGLTQDTQYF. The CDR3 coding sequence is TGTGCCAGCAGCCCCCCGGGGGGCCTAACCCAAGATACGCAGTATTTT.